These 21 T cell receptor beta chains were all obtained from the same sample, sequenced in a study of blood T cell repertoires in COVID-19. TCRdb's copy holds only in-frame clones and misses some; the assay was immunoSEQ multiplex PCR. The data contain fewer than 200,000 clones, 84% of them singletons. The specimen sequenced was PBMCs or T cells enriched from blood (not recorded which). The receptors shown here come from a man between 45 and 60 years old who had recovered from COVID-19.

The rearrangement links TRBV7-2 to TRBJ2-1, with 11 bases lining up with TRBD2. Germline CDR1 SGHTA, CDR2 FQGNSA. Trimming cost V 5 bases and J 10 bases; bases outside gene matches: 7. The CDR3 runs to 14 residues. CDR3 nucleotide sequence: TGTGCCAGCAGCCCAAGACTAGCGGGGAGGGAGCAGTTCTTC. This gives the protein CASSPRLAGREQFF.

The gene calls are TRBV5-5 and TRBJ1-2; tentative D call: TRBD1 (5 bases). V lost 0 bases to trimming and J lost 10 bases, with 16 bases between them. This CDR3 region has 14 residues. Germline CDR1 reads SGHKS; CDR2 reads YYEKEE (reference sequence). The DNA for the CDR3 is TGTGCCAGCAGCTTGGCGGGGGGTGCCGGGGACTACACCTTC. Its translation: CASSLAGGAGDYTF.

The chain recombines TRBV28 with TRBJ1-6; D unresolved. Germline V lookup: CDR1 MDHEN, CDR2 SYDVKM. V was cut by 6 bases and J by 0 bases, with 9 bases left in between. This CDR3 region has 15 residues. The CDR3 region is CASRREDSYNSPLHF. DNA of the CDR3: TGTGCCAGCAGGAGGGAGGACTCCTATAATTCACCCCTCCACTTT.

V usage is TRBV5-1 and J usage is TRBJ1-6; D unresolved. Germline lookup yields CDR1 SGHRS and CDR2 YFSETQ. This CDR3 is built from 15 residues. With 4 bases removed from V and 7 bases from J, the gap between germline ends came to 15 bases. CDR3 DNA: TGCGCCAGCAGCCCCGTGGGAGAGGTAAATTCACCCCTCCACTTT. Protein: CASSPVGEVNSPLHF.

J is TRBJ1-1 and V is TRBV20-1; tentatively, D is TRBD1 (6 bases). The CDR3 sequence is 14 residues long. The V gene lost 3 bases and the J gene lost 4 bases, with 15 bases spanning the gap. In germline, CDR1 is DFQATT, CDR2 SNEGSKA (reference sequence). CDR3: CSASNPAGVTEAFF. DNA of the CDR3: TGCAGTGCTAGTAATCCGGCAGGGGTCACTGAAGCTTTCTTT.

The rearrangement uses TRBV10-1 and TRBJ2-5; D might be TRBD2 (6 bases). Deletions cut 2 bases from V and 5 bases from J, with 15 bases between. In germline, CDR1 is WNHNN, CDR2 SYGVQD (reference sequence). CDR3 size: 15 residues. The CDR3 region has the DNA TGCGCCAGCAGTGAGGGAGAAGCGGGCAGGGAGACCCAGTACTTC. This encodes CASSEGEAGRETQYF.

The V and J genes are TRBV11-2 and TRBJ1-3, with D unclear. Trimming shortened V by 0 bases and J by 0 bases, and 3 bases separated the two germline ends. The germline V gene has CDR1 SGHAT and CDR2 FQNNGV. The CDR3 is 14 amino acids. The CDR3 protein is CASSLDRSGNTIYF. The CDR3 DNA follows: TGTGCCAGCAGCTTAGATCGCTCTGGAAACACCATATATTTT. The full variable domain, rest sourced from reference TRBV11-2 and TRBJ1-3, is EAGVAQSPRYKIIEKRQSVAFWCNPISGHATLYWYQQILGQGPKLLIQFQNNGVVDDSQLPKDRFSAERLKGVDSTLKIQPAKLEDSAVYLCASSLDRSGNTIYFGEGSWLTVV.

The chain joins TRBV30 to TRBJ2-2; no firm D call. The length of the CDR3 is 16 residues. The V gene's germline CDR1 is GTSNPN and CDR2 SVGIG (reference sequence). Trimming pared 5 bases from V and 0 bases from J, leaving 16 bases between. The chain's CDR3 is CAWDRRRGSNTGELFF. In DNA, the CDR3 is TGTGCCTGGGACCGAAGGCGAGGCTCGAACACCGGGGAGCTGTTTTTT.

V gene TRBV4-1 combines with J gene TRBJ1-4; D gene uncertain. CDR3 length: 13 residues. Per germline, CDR1 MGHRA and CDR2 YSYEKL. V was cut by 5 bases and J by 7 bases, with 11 bases left in between. In DNA form, the CDR3 reads TGCGCCAGCAGCGAGGTGGGTGGTGAAAAACTGTTTTTT. This gives the protein CASSEVGGEKLFF.

Notes on this clone: Other DNA sequences in the same sample also yield this CDR3. The rearrangement uses TRBV11-2 and TRBJ1-1, with unresolved D. V gave up 1 base and J gave up 4 bases, with 10 bases separating them. Germline-derived CDR1 and CDR2 are SGHAT and FQNNGV. The CDR3 runs 14 residues. CDR3 DNA sequence: TGTGCCAGCAGCTTAGTATCGGGGAGCACTGAAGCTTTCTTT. Its translation is CASSLVSGSTEAFF.

This chain uses TRBV21-1 with TRBJ1-5; the table assigns TRBD1, which was not confirmed against the DNA. TRBV21-1 is described as a pseudogene. There are 18 residues in the CDR3. CDR3 bases: TGTGCCAGCAGCAACCAAGCACAGGGTCTGAGTTGCGATCAGCCCCAGCATTTT. Translation gives CASSNQAQGLSCDQPQHF.

This chain links TRBV5-1 with TRBJ1-1; D is perhaps TRBD1 (6 bases). Per the germline V gene, CDR1 is SGHRS and CDR2 is YFSETQ. V lost 0 bases and J lost 4, with 10 bases in between. This CDR3 is built from 14 residues. The CDR3: CASSLGGGGTEAFF. For the CDR3, the DNA is TGCGCCAGCAGCTTGGGGGGAGGGGGCACTGAAGCTTTCTTT.

The V and J genes are TRBV5-1 and TRBJ1-1; 8 positions match TRBD1. V shed 4 bases and J 0 bases; nucleotides not matched to a gene: 5. Germline V gene lookup returns CDR1 SGHRS and CDR2 YFSETQ. The CDR3 has 15 amino acids. The CDR3 DNA sequence: TGCGCCAGCAGCCCGACGACAGGGGTGAACACTGAAGCTTTCTTT. Protein product: CASSPTTGVNTEAFF.

The chain links TRBV7-2 to TRBJ1-1; D gene unclear. V dropped 4 bases and J dropped 0 bases, with 9 bases sitting between them. Germline CDR1 and CDR2: SGHTA and FQGNSA. The CDR3 consists of 14 residues. The CDR3 DNA sequence: TGTGCCAGCAGCTCGGGGAGTCTGAACACTGAAGCTTTCTTT. It specifies CASSSGSLNTEAFF.

The chain has TRBV9 and TRBJ2-1; perhaps TRBD2 as D (5 bases). Germline values: CDR1 SGDLS, CDR2 YYNGEE. The CDR3 runs 13 residues. V dropped 0 bases and J dropped 15 bases, with 16 bases sitting between them. In nucleotides, the CDR3 is TGTGCCAGCAGCGTAGTGCCGGGCAAGAGGGCGTTCTTC. It is translated as CASSVVPGKRAFF. The whole variable domain, remainder taken from reference TRBV9 and TRBJ2-1, is DSGVTQTPKHLITATGQRVTLRCSPRSGDLSVYWYQQSLDQGLQFLIQYYNGEERAKGNILERFSAQQFPDLHSELNLSSLELGDSALYFCASSVVPGKRAFFGPGTRLTVL.

This CDR3 reads CASNAESYEQYF. CDR3 nucleotides: TGTGCCAGCAACGCGGAATCCTACGAGCAGTACTTC. The rearrangement links TRBV6-5 to TRBJ2-7; no clear D gene. This CDR3 has 12 amino acids. Germline assignment: CDR1 MNHEY and CDR2 SVGAGI. Trimming took off 7 bases at V and 1 base at J, with 8 bases between the two ends.

V usage is TRBV18 and J usage is TRBJ1-1; perhaps TRBD1 as D (5 bases). Germline CDR1 and CDR2: KGHSH and LQKENI. V was clipped by 1 base and J by 2 bases, with 8 bases between them. This CDR3 has 14 residues. The CDR3 loop reads CASSPRGGNTEAFF. The DNA of the CDR3 is TGTGCCAGCTCACCACGGGGGGGTAACACTGAAGCTTTCTTT.

This chain links TRBV20-1 with TRBJ1-3; D unresolved. The germline V and J ends were trimmed by 3 bases and 2 bases, with 14 bases remaining between them. Germline CDR1 is DFQATT and CDR2 is SNEGSKA (reference sequence). This CDR3 comprises 15 residues. The CDR3 here is CSASGGVLTGNTIYF. The CDR3 bases are TGCAGTGCTAGTGGCGGGGTATTAACTGGAAACACCATATATTTT.

The chain joins TRBV28 to TRBJ1-1, with 10 bases identical to TRBD1. With 8 bases clipped from V and 3 bases from J, the junction kept 6 bases outside the gene matches. The CDR3 extends over 14 amino acids. CDR1 MDHEN and CDR2 SYDVKM come from the germline V gene. CDR3 amino acids: CASRDRGLYTEAFF. In DNA form, the CDR3 reads TGTGCCAGCCGAGACAGGGGGCTGTACACTGAAGCTTTCTTT.

The chain carries TRBV10-3 and TRBJ1-3, with D possibly being TRBD1 (5 bases). CDR3 size: 14 residues. From germline, CDR1 is ENHRY and CDR2 SYGVKD. V gave up 6 bases and J gave up 0 bases, with 9 bases separating them. This CDR3 reads CAISLRGSGNTIYF. The CDR3 nucleotides are TGTGCCATCAGCCTAAGGGGCTCTGGAAACACCATATATTTT.

V usage is TRBV6-2 or TRBV6-3 and J usage is TRBJ1-1; D unresolved. V gave up 3 bases and J gave up 1 base, with 3 bases separating them. CDR3 length equals 12 residues. CDR1 is MNHEY and CDR2 is SVGEGT in the germline V gene. Written as DNA, the CDR3 is TGTGCCAGCAGTTATAGGAACACTGAAGCTTTCTTT. Its protein product is CASSYRNTEAFF.